This passage covers 20 T cell receptor beta chains from one sample sequenced in a study of identical twins. Via MiXCR, TCRdb re-called the 5' RACE reads, giving one row per CDR3 protein. The sample holds hundreds of thousands of distinct CDR3 sequences; approximately 18% are singletons and the top ten take over 10%. The same data also went into a second study, on T cells expressing NK-cell markers.

The sequencing input was PBMCs. The source is a woman aged 18 to 35 in good health.

The gene calls are TRBV12-3 or TRBV12-4 and TRBJ1-1; tentatively, D is TRBD1 (6 bases). The CDR3 spans 14 residues. V lost 4 bases to trimming and J lost 5 bases, with 14 bases between them. The CDR3 here is CASSSIQGPTEAFF. CDR3 bases: TGTGCCAGCAGTTCAATACAGGGTCCGACTGAAGCTTTCTTT.

This clonotype was detected a few times. This chain connects TRBV20-1 to TRBJ2-2, with D uncertain. Looked up from germline, CDR1 is DFQATT and CDR2 is SNEGSKA (reference sequence). The CDR3 has 15 residues. V lost 2 bases and J 1 base, leaving 11 bases between the germline ends. This chain's CDR3 is CSARLVGLNTGELFF. The CDR3 nucleotides are TGCAGTGCTAGACTCGTCGGCCTGAACACCGGGGAGCTGTTTTTT.

This clonotype appeared a few times. The V call is TRBV7-9, the J call TRBJ2-3, with 8 bases aligning to TRBD2. V dropped 4 bases and J dropped 2; count of bases not matched to a gene: 8. Germline assignment: CDR1 SEHNR and CDR2 FQNEAQ (reference sequence). The CDR3 extends over 16 amino acids. The CDR3 reads CASSSGGVQSTDTQYF. CDR3 nucleotide sequence: TGTGCCAGCAGCTCCGGGGGGGTACAATCCACAGATACGCAGTATTTT.

This clonotype has a count of ten or more. The J gene is TRBJ2-7, the V gene TRBV12-3 or TRBV12-4, with D uncertain. CDR3 size: 13 residues. Trimming left V 1 base short and J 2 bases short, with 6 bases between. The CDR3 here is CASSLGITYEQYF. In DNA form, the CDR3 reads TGTGCCAGCAGTTTAGGAATCACCTACGAGCAGTACTTC.

This chain joins TRBV5-6 and TRBJ2-7, with 10 bases fitting TRBD1. Germline CDR1 is SGHDT and CDR2 is YYEEEE. This CDR3 contains 13 residues. The V gene end was trimmed by 7 bases and the J gene end by 3 bases; junction bases not matched to a gene: 4. CDR3 residues: CASAGQGFYEQYF. The CDR3 bases are TGTGCCAGCGCGGGACAGGGGTTCTACGAGCAGTACTTC.

The V call is TRBV7-6, the J call TRBJ1-4; D ambiguous. The CDR3 totals 13 residues. From germline, CDR1 is SGHVS and CDR2 FNYEAQ. Trimming left V 5 bases short and J 5 bases short, with 9 bases between. The DNA of the CDR3 is TGTGCCAGCAGCCGCCAGCAGAATGAAAAACTGTTTTTT. Amino acid sequence: CASSRQQNEKLFF.

The chain recombines TRBV12-3 or TRBV12-4 with TRBJ1-1; unclear D gene. Trimming took off 5 bases at V and 8 bases at J, with 15 bases between the two ends. This CDR3 has 13 amino acids. The CDR3 here is CASSPGPRVEAFF. The CDR3 DNA reads TGTGCCAGCAGTCCCGGGCCGCGGGTGGAAGCTTTCTTT.

The chain couples TRBV6-5 to TRBJ1-1, with D hard to call. Per germline, CDR1 MNHEY and CDR2 SVGAGI. There are 15 residues in the CDR3. V gave up 4 bases and J gave up 1 base, with 13 bases separating them. This CDR3 is CASSLLRPENTEAFF. CDR3 DNA sequence: TGTGCCAGCAGTTTACTCCGTCCAGAGAACACTGAAGCTTTCTTT.

The V gene is TRBV12-3 or TRBV12-4, the J gene TRBJ2-3, with D uncertain. CDR3 length: 17 amino acids. Trimming stripped 5 bases from V and 0 bases from J, with 18 bases between. The CDR3 is CASSDLPDVTSTDTQYF. In DNA form, the CDR3 reads TGTGCCAGCAGTGACCTCCCCGACGTAACTAGCACAGATACGCAGTATTTT.

This rearrangement joins TRBV9 to TRBJ2-1; D remains unclear. V shed 3 bases and J shed 4 bases, with 17 bases lying between them. Looked up from germline, CDR1 is SGDLS and CDR2 is YYNGEE. This CDR3 has 16 amino acids. CDR3 protein: CASSGAPGRKYNEQFF. Written as DNA, the CDR3 is TGTGCCAGCAGCGGAGCGCCTGGAAGAAAATACAATGAGCAGTTCTTC.

The chain couples TRBV7-9 to TRBJ1-1; unclear D gene. CDR1 is SEHNR and CDR2 is FQNEAQ in the germline V gene (reference sequence). This CDR3 spans 14 amino acids. Between the trimmed V and J ends, which lost 5 bases and 1 base, there was a span of 11 bases. The chain's CDR3 is CASSPLERNTEAFF. The CDR3 DNA sequence: TGTGCCAGCAGCCCCCTGGAACGGAACACTGAAGCTTTCTTT.

In its sample, this clonotype was seen a few times. The chain uses TRBV6-5 and TRBJ2-1; D may match TRBD1 or TRBD2 (6 bases each). The germline V gene encodes CDR1 MNHEY and CDR2 SVGAGI. There are 13 residues in the CDR3. V was shortened by 4 bases and J by 10 bases, with 14 bases between the two germline ends. The CDR3 spells CASSSLGGMEQFF. As DNA, the CDR3 is TGTGCCAGCAGTTCCCTCGGGGGCATGGAGCAGTTCTTC.

This chain connects TRBV5-6 to TRBJ1-1; no firm D call. The V end lost 6 bases, the J end lost 1 base, and 16 bases lay between the germline ends. Germline CDR1 reads SGHDT; CDR2 reads YYEEEE. The CDR3 is 15 amino acids. The CDR3 here is CASTLGLGWNTEAFF. The CDR3 DNA reads TGTGCCAGCACCCTTGGCTTGGGGTGGAACACTGAAGCTTTCTTT.

This chain connects TRBV3-1 to TRBJ2-7, with D possibly matching TRBD1 (6 bases). CDR3 length: 15 residues. The V gene's germline CDR1 is LGHDT and CDR2 YNNKEL (reference sequence). Trimming removed 0 bases at V and 7 bases at J, with 16 bases between. Here the CDR3 DNA reads TGTGCCAGCAGCCAAGATCTGGCCGGACAGAGAGAGCAGTACTTC. Protein: CASSQDLAGQREQYF.

This clonotype was seen only a few times. In DNA form, the CDR3 reads TGTGCCAGCAGTTTTGCGGGAGGGGATGAGCAGTTCTTC. Its protein product is CASSFAGGDEQFF. The chain joins TRBV12-3 or TRBV12-4 to TRBJ2-1, with 9 bases that match TRBD2. CDR3 length: 13 amino acids. J lost 8 bases, V lost 3 bases, and 2 bases had no gene match.

This clonotype has a handful of counts. This chain connects TRBV7-9 to TRBJ2-7; D tentatively fits TRBD1 or TRBD2 (6 bases each). V lost 5 bases and J lost 3, with 23 bases in between. CDR1 and CDR2 (germline): SEHNR, FQNEAQ (reference sequence). This CDR3 comprises 17 residues. The chain's CDR3 is CASSPLFQGGQNYEQYF. DNA of the CDR3: TGTGCCAGCAGCCCCCTCTTTCAAGGGGGGCAAAACTACGAGCAGTACTTC.

This chain's CDR3 is CASRAGVTEAFF. The CDR3 DNA reads as TGTGCCAGCAGAGCAGGGGTCACTGAAGCTTTCTTT. V and J are TRBV12-3 or TRBV12-4 and TRBJ1-1, with D possibly being TRBD1 (6 bases). This CDR3 has 12 amino acids. Trimming stripped 6 bases from V and 4 bases from J, with 9 bases between.

This clonotype showed up many times. The gene calls are TRBV20-1 and TRBJ2-7; TRBD1 might be the D (5 bases). The CDR3 covers 12 residues. CDR1 is DFQATT and CDR2 is SNEGSKA in the germline V gene (reference sequence). With 5 bases removed from V and 3 bases from J, the gap between germline ends came to 11 bases. The CDR3 DNA sequence: TGCAGTGCTCTCGACAGTCACTACGAGCAGTACTTC. Translating it yields CSALDSHYEQYF.

This clonotype was seen more than once but under ten times. The chain is built from TRBV20-1 and TRBJ1-1; D gene unclear. V gave up 6 bases and J gave up 0 bases, with 8 bases separating them. CDR1 DFQATT and CDR2 SNEGSKA come from the germline V gene (reference sequence). The CDR3 extends over 12 amino acids. The CDR3, as DNA: TGCAGTGCGCAGAGGGTGAACACTGAAGCTTTCTTT. It encodes CSAQRVNTEAFF.

V and J are TRBV6-2 or TRBV6-3 and TRBJ1-5; 7 bases align to TRBD1. Trimming at V came to 0 bases and at J to 9 bases, leaving 8 bases not matched to a gene. CDR1 is MNHEY, CDR2 SVGEGT, per germline. The CDR3 has 15 amino acids. The CDR3 sequence is CASSYSMVQGMPQHF. CDR3 DNA: TGTGCCAGCAGTTACTCGATGGTACAGGGGATGCCCCAGCATTTT.